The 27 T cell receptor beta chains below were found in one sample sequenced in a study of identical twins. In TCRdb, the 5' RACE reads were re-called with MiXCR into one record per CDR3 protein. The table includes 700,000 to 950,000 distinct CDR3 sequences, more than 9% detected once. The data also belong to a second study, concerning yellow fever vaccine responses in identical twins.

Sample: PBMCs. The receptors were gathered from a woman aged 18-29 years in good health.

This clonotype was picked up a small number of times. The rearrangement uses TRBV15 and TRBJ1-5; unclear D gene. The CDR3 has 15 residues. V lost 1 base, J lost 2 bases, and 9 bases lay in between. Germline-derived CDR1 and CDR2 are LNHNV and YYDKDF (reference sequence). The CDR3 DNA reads TGTGCCACCAGCAGAGCTACGAGTGGCAATCAGCCCCAGCATTTT. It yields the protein CATSRATSGNQPQHF. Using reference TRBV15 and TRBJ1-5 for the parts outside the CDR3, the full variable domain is DAMVIQNPRYQVTQFGKPVTLSCSQTLNHNVMYWYQQKSSQAPKLLFHYYDKDFNNEADTPDNFQSRRPNTSFCFLDIRSPGLGDTAMYLCATSRATSGNQPQHFGDGTRLSIL.

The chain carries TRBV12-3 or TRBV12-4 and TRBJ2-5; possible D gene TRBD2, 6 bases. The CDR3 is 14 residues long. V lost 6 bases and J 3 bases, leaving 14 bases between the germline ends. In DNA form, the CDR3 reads TGTGCCAGCAGCAATGGGGGGAGAAAAGAGACCCAGTACTTC. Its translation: CASSNGGRKETQYF.

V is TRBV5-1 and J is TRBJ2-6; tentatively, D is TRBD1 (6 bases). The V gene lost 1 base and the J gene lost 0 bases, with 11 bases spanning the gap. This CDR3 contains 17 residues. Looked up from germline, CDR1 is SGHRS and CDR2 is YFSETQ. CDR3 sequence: CASSLNTGISGANVLTF. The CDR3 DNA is TGCGCCAGCAGCTTGAATACAGGGATCTCTGGGGCCAACGTCCTGACTTTC.

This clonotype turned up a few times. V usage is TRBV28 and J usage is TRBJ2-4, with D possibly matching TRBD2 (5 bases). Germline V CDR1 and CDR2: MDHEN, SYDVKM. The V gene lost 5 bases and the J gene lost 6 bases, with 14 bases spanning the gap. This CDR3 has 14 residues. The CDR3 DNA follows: TGTGCCAGCAGTGAAATTGGGGAGTTAAACATTCAGTACTTC. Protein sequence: CASSEIGELNIQYF.

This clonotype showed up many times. The DNA of the CDR3 is TGCAGTGCTAGAGTAGGGGGACTAGCGGGGAATGAGCAGTTCTTC. This encodes CSARVGGLAGNEQFF. This rearrangement joins TRBV20-1 to TRBJ2-1, with 13 bases matching TRBD2. The germline CDR1 and CDR2 sequences are DFQATT and SNEGSKA (reference sequence). The CDR3 length is 15 residues. The V gene end was trimmed by 1 base and the J gene end by 7 bases; junction bases not matched to a gene: 4.

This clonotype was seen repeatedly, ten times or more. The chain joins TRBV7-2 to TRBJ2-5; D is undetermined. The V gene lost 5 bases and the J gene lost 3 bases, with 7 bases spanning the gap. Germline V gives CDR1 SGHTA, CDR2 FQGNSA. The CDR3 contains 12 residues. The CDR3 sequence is CASSPGEETQYF. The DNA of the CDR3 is TGTGCCAGCAGCCCCGGAGAAGAGACCCAGTACTTC.

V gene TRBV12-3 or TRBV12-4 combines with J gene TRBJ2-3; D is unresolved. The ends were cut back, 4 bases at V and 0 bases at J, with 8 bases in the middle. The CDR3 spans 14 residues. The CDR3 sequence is CASSWFTSTDTQYF. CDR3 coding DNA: TGTGCCAGCAGTTGGTTTACTAGCACAGATACGCAGTATTTT.

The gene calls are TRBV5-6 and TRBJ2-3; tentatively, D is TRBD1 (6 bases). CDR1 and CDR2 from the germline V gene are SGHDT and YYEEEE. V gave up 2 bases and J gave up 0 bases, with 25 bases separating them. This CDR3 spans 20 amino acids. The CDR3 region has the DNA TGTGCCAGCAGCTTTCCGACCACAGGGTCCCTCCTATCTAGCACAGATACGCAGTATTTT. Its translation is CASSFPTTGSLLSSTDTQYF.

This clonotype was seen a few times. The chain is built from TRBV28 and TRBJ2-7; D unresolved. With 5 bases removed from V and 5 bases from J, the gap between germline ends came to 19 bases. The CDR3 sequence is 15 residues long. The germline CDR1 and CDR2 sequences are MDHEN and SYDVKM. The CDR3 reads CASSQGTVSWDEQYF. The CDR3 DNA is TGTGCCAGCAGTCAAGGAACGGTGAGTTGGGACGAGCAGTACTTC.

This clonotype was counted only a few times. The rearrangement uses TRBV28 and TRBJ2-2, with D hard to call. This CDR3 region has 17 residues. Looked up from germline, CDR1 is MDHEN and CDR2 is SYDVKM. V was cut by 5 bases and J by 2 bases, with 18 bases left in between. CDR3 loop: CASSLPLVVLNTGELFF. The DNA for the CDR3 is TGTGCCAGCAGTCTCCCCTTGGTGGTCTTAAACACCGGGGAGCTGTTTTTT.

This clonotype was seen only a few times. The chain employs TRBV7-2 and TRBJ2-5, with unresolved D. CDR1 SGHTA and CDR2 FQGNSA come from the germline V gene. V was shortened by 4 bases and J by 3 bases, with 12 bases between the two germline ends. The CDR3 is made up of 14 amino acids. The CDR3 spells CASSSRRPEETQYF. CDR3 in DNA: TGTGCCAGCAGCTCAAGACGGCCGGAAGAGACCCAGTACTTC.

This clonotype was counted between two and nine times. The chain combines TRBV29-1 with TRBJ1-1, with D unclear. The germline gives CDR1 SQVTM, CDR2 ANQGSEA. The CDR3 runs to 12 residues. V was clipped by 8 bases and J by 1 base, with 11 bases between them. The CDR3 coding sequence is TGCAGCACCTCAGACCCGAACACTGAAGCTTTCTTT. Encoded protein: CSTSDPNTEAFF.

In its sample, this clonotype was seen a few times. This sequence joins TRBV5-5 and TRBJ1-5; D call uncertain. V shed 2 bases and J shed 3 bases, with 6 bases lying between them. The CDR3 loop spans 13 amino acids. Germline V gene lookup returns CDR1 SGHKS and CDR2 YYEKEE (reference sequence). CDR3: CASSFTYNQPQHF. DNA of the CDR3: TGTGCCAGCAGCTTCACATACAATCAGCCCCAGCATTTT. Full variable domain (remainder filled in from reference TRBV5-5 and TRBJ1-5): DAGVTQSPTHLIKTRGQQVTLRCSPISGHKSVSWYQQVLGQGPQFIFQYYEKEERGRGNFPDRFSARQFPNYSSELNVNALLLGDSALYLCASSFTYNQPQHFGDGTRLSIL.

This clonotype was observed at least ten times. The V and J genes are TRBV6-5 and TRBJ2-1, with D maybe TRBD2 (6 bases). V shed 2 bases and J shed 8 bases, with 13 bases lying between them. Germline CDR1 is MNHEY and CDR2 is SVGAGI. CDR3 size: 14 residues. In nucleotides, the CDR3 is TGTGCCAGCAGTTACGGCGGGAACAAGTATGAGCAGTTCTTC. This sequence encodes CASSYGGNKYEQFF.

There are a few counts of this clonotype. The chain's CDR3 is CATHLAADTQYF. CDR3 bases: TGTGCCACCCACTTAGCGGCAGATACGCAGTATTTT. This chain connects TRBV12-3 or TRBV12-4 to TRBJ2-3, with D tentatively TRBD2 (6 bases). CDR3 size: 12 residues. V was cut by 10 bases and J by 4 bases, with 12 bases left in between.

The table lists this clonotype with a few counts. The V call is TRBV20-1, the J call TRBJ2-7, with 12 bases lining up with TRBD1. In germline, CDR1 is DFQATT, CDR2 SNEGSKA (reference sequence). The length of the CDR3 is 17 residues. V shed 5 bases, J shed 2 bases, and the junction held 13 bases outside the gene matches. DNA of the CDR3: TGCAGTGCTTCCCGGGACAGGGGGCGGTGGAGGCCCTACGAGCAGTACTTC. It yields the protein CSASRDRGRWRPYEQYF.

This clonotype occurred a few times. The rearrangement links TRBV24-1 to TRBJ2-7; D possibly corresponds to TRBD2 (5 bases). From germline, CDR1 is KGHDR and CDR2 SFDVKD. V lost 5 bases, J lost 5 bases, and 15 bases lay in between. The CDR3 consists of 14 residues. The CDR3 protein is CATSGVPRRDEQYF. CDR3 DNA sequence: TGTGCCACCAGTGGGGTCCCGAGGCGGGACGAGCAGTACTTC.

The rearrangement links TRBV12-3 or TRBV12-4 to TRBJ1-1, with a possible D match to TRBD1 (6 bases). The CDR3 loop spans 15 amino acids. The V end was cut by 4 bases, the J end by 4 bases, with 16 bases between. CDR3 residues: CASSSDRTIGTEAFF. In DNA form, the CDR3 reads TGTGCCAGCAGTTCTGACAGGACAATCGGCACTGAAGCTTTCTTT.

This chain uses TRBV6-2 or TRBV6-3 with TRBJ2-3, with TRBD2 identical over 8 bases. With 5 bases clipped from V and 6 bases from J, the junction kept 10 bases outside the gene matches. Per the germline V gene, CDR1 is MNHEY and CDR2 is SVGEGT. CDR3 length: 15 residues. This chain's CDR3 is CASSPGGAGGDTQYF. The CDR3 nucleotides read TGTGCCAGCAGTCCCGGGGGGGCGGGAGGTGATACGCAGTATTTT.

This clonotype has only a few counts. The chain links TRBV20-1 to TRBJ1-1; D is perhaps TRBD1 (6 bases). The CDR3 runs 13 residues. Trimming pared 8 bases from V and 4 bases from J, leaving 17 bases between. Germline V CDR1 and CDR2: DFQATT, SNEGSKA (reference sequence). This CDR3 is CSSWGRWSTEAFF. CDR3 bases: TGCAGTTCCTGGGGGCGTTGGAGCACTGAAGCTTTCTTT.

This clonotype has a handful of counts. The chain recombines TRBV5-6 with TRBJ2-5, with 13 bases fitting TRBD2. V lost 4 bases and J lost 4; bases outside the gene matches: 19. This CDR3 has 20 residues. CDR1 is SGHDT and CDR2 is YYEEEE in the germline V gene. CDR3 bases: TGTGCCAGCAGCCGCAGGATAGGACTAGCGGGAGCTCGGTGGGTAGAGACCCAGTACTTC. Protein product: CASSRRIGLAGARWVETQYF.

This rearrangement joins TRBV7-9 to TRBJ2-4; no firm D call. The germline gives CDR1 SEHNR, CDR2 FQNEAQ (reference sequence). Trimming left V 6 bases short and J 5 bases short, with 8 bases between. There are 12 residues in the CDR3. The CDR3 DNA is TGTGCCAGCAGGCAGGACGAAAACATTCAGTACTTC. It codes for CASRQDENIQYF.

CDR3 in DNA: TGTGCCAGCAGTTTATGGTGGCAGAACACTGAAGCTTTCTTT. Protein: CASSLWWQNTEAFF. The chain couples TRBV28 to TRBJ1-1; D remains ambiguous. Germline values: CDR1 MDHEN, CDR2 SYDVKM. The CDR3 is 14 residues long. The V end was cut by 0 bases, the J end by 1 base, with 6 bases between.

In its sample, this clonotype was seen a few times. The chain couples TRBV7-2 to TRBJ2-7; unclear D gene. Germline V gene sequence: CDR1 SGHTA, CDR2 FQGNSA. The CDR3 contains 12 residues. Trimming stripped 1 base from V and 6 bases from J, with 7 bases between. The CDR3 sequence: CASSLDLSEQYF. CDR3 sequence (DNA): TGTGCCAGCAGCTTAGATCTAAGCGAGCAGTACTTC.

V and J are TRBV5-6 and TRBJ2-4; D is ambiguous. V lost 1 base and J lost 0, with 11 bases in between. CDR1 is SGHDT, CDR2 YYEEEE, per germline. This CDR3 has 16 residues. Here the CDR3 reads CASSLRVGVAKNIQYF. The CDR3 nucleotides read TGTGCCAGCAGCTTGAGGGTTGGGGTAGCCAAAAACATTCAGTACTTC.

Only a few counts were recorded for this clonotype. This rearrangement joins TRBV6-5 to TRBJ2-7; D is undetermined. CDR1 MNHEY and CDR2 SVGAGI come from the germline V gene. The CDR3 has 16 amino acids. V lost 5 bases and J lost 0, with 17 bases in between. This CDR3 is CASSNRPPPSSYEQYV. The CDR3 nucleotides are TGTGCCAGCAGTAACCGACCGCCCCCAAGCTCCTACGAGCAGTACGTC.

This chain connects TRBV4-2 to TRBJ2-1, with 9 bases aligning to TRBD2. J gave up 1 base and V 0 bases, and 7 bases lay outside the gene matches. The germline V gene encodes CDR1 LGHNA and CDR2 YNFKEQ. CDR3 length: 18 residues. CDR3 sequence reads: CASSQDPGSGGSYNEQFF. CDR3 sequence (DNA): TGTGCCAGCAGCCAAGATCCGGGGAGCGGGGGGTCCTACAATGAGCAGTTCTTC.